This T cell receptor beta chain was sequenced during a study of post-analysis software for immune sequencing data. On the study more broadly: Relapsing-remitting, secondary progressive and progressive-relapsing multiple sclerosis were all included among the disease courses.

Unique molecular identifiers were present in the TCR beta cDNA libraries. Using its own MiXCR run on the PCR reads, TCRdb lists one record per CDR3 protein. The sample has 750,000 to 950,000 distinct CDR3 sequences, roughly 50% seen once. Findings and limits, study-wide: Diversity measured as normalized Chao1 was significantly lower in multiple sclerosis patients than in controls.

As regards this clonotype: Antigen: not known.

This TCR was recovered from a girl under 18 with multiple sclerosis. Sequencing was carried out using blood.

CDR3 amino acids: CASSPPPVGGTEAFF. CDR3 sequence (DNA): TGTGCCAGCAGTCCACCCCCGGTCGGCGGCACTGAAGCTTTCTTT. This chain links TRBV7-9 with TRBJ1-1, with D uncertain. The CDR3 has 15 amino acids. V gave up 6 bases and J gave up 4 bases, with 18 bases separating them. CDR1 SEHNR and CDR2 FQNEAQ come from the germline V gene (reference sequence).